This paragraph covers one T cell receptor (beta chain) sequence. Random hexamers were used to reverse transcribe an amount of roughly 0.5 to 1 ug RNA. TCRdb reprocessed the immunoSEQ multiplex PCR reads with MiXCR, giving one entry per CDR3 protein. The table includes 150,000 to 200,000 distinct CDR3 sequences, around 94% detected once. Sequencing of TCR beta covered CD8+ and CD4+ T cells obtained from blood. Included as multiple sclerosis controls were treatment-naive patients who had stable or active relapsing-remitting disease. TEMRA cells were FACS-enriched and CD8+ and CD4+ T cells negatively isolated. This record belongs to a study of CD8 T cells in Susac syndrome. This clonotype was sampled from a human donor with multiple sclerosis. Sequencing was carried out using CD4+ T cells from PBMCs.

This CDR3 reads CASSSRTSGREKFYEQYF. The CDR3 region has the DNA TGTGCCAGCAGTTCCCGGACTAGCGGGAGGGAAAAATTCTACGAGCAGTACTTC. The gene calls are TRBV6-5 and TRBJ2-7; the match to TRBD2 covers 15 bases. This CDR3 spans 18 amino acids. V shed 4 bases, J shed 3 bases, and the junction held 10 bases outside the gene matches. Germline V CDR1 and CDR2: MNHEY, SVGAGI.